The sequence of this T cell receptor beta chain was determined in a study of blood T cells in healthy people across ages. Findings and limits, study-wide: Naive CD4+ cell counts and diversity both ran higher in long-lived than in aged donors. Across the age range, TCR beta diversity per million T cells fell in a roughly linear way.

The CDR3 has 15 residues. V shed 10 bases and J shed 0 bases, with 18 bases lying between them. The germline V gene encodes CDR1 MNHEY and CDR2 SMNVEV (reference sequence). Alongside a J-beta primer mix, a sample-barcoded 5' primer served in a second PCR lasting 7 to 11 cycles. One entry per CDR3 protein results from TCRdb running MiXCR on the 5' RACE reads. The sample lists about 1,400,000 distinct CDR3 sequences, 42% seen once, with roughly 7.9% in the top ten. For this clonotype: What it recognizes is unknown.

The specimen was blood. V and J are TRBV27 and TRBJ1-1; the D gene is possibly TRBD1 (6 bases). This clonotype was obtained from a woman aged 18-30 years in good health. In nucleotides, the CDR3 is TGTGCCACCTCACCTATGGACAGACTGAACACTGAAGCTTTCTTT. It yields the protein CATSPMDRLNTEAFF.